Sequencing of this TCR beta chain was carried out in a study of beta chain features in type 1 diabetes. Study in general: Patients were similar to healthy donors in age and gender (as well as in cell yields). Investigators examined 107,917,701 sorted cells across all samples. Study-wide findings and caveats: Shorter TCRB CDR3s, moderately but significantly so, were found in Type 1 diabetes patients in all four CD4+ subsets. Type 1 diabetes patients showed fewer insertions and more deletions at VDJ junctions.

This clone has just a few counts. Its antigen is not identified. The CDR3 loop spans 14 amino acids. J gave up 7 bases and V 3 bases, and 6 bases lay outside the gene matches. Germline CDR1 SGHTA, CDR2 FQGNSA. As every portion of the isolated RNA was reverse transcribed, the sequencing read expressed TCRB transcripts. Assay: immunoSEQ multiplex PCR; the TCRdb copy retains only in-frame clones and omits some. There are under 800,000 clones in the sample; about a sixth occur only once, and approximately 0.093% lies in the top ten. The TCR was taken from a man in his late teens or twenties in good health. This chain connects TRBV7-2 to TRBJ2-3; 8 bases map to TRBD1. Sequencing used naive CD4+ T cells from blood. CDR3 region: CASSFGQGGNTQYF. The DNA of the CDR3 is TGTGCCAGCAGCTTTGGACAGGGTGGGAATACGCAGTATTTT.